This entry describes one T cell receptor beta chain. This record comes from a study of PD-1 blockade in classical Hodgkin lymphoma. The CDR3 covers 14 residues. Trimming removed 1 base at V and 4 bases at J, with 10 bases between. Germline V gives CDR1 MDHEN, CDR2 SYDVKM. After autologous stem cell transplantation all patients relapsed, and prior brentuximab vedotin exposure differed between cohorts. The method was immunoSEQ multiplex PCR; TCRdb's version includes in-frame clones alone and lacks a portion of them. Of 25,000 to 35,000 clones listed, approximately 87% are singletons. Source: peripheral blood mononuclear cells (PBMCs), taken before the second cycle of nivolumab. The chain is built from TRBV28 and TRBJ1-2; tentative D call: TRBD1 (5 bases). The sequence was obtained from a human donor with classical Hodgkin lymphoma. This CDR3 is CASSLLGLGYGYTF. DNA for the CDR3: TGTGCCAGCAGTTTATTGGGACTTGGCTATGGCTACACCTTC.